This T cell receptor beta chain was retrieved from a study of monozygotic twins with inflammatory bowel disease. Template switching was used to attach UMIs, which incorporated a 6-nucleotide sample barcode. TCRdb reprocessed the 5' RACE reads, with one entry per CDR3 protein and no DNA. This sample's table reports about 440,000 distinct CDR3 sequences. The CDR3 length is 14 residues. Germline V CDR1 and CDR2: MGHRA, YSYEKL. Study results and caveats: Immunosuppressive treatments differing between patients may have added repertoire variability.

Remarks on this clonotype: As yet, its antigen is unknown.

The chain carries TRBV4-1 and TRBJ1-1; the D gene TCRdb calls, TRBD1, cannot be checked with no DNA. The specimen was blood. The TCR originated in a human donor with ulcerative colitis or Crohn's disease, or a healthy co-twin of an affected twin (not recorded which). The CDR3: CASSLILGDTEAFF.